This passage covers 18 T cell receptor beta chains from one sample sequenced in a study of cytomegalovirus exposure and HLA in healthy donors. The primer mix had 60 Vbeta and 13 Jbeta primers. Data came from immunoSEQ multiplex PCR; TCRdb stores just in-frame clones and leaves some out. There are about 140,000 clones in the sample; approximately 82% occur only once, and roughly 1.4% lies in the top ten. Sequencing was performed on PBMCs. These receptors all come from a man aged 25-40 years in good health and CMV-seropositive.

The chain is built from TRBV5-6 and TRBJ2-3, with 8 nucleotides matching TRBD2. CDR3 length: 15 residues. CDR1 is SGHDT and CDR2 is YYEEEE in the germline V gene. V shed 2 bases, J shed 4 bases, and the junction held 6 bases outside the gene matches. The CDR3 DNA sequence: TGTGCCAGCAGCTTAAGGCGGGGGGCGGCAGATACGCAGTATTTT. Translated, it gives CASSLRRGAADTQYF.

The CDR3 loop reads CASSLADRGYEQYF. As DNA, the CDR3 is TGTGCCAGCAGCTTAGCGGACAGGGGATACGAGCAGTACTTC. The rearrangement uses TRBV7-8 and TRBJ2-7; 9 positions agree with TRBD1. V lost 0 bases to trimming and J lost 4 bases; unmatched junction nucleotides: 1. The CDR3 extends over 14 amino acids. Germline CDR1 reads SGHVS; CDR2 reads FQNEAQ.

The CDR3 nucleotides are TGTGCCAGCAGCGTAGGTCCGGGACTGCAGGACGATGGGGGAAACACCATATATTTT. Translated, it gives CASSVGPGLQDDGGNTIYF. The J gene is TRBJ1-3, the V gene TRBV9, with a tentative D call TRBD1 (5 bases). This CDR3 has 19 residues. The germline CDR1 and CDR2 sequences are SGDLS and YYNGEE. V shed 0 bases and J shed 4 bases, with 23 bases lying between them.

The rearrangement joins TRBV19 to TRBJ2-7; 7 bases align to TRBD1. This CDR3 is 13 amino acids long. Germline lookup yields CDR1 LNHDA and CDR2 SQIVND (reference sequence). Trimming took 5 bases from V and 7 from J; bases not matched to a gene: 8. The CDR3 reads CASSLTGPGEQYF. The DNA for the CDR3 is TGTGCCAGTAGTCTGACAGGGCCTGGGGAGCAGTACTTC.

The rearrangement links TRBV28 to TRBJ1-2; TRBD1 matches at 8 bases. V dropped 7 bases and J dropped 6; count of bases not matched to a gene: 10. CDR3 size: 14 residues. In germline, CDR1 is MDHEN, CDR2 SYDVKM. In nucleotides, the CDR3 is TGTGCCAGCACCTCACACCAGGGGGCGAATGGCTACACCTTC. Translating it yields CASTSHQGANGYTF.

A single count supports this clone. The chain employs TRBV28 and TRBJ2-7; 7 positions match TRBD1. Germline lookup yields CDR1 MDHEN and CDR2 SYDVKM. The CDR3 runs 12 residues. Trimming took 7 bases from V and 5 from J; bases not matched to a gene: 5. The CDR3 DNA reads as TGTGCCAGCAAACTCACAGGGGACGAGCAGTACTTC. Translation gives CASKLTGDEQYF.

V is TRBV4-1 and J is TRBJ1-2; D is uncertain. V lost 0 bases to trimming and J lost 8 bases, with 13 bases between them. CDR1 and CDR2 (germline): MGHRA, YSYEKL. The CDR3 has 14 residues. The CDR3 DNA follows: TGCGCCAGCAGCCAAGATGTAGGAGGGTACGGCTACACCTTC. Translating gives CASSQDVGGYGYTF.

This clone has only one observation. V gene TRBV4-1 combines with J gene TRBJ1-2; 7 bases agree with TRBD1. Trimming cost V 1 base and J 7 bases; bases outside gene matches: 6. Per germline, CDR1 MGHRA and CDR2 YSYEKL. The CDR3 contains 14 residues. CDR3 nucleotide sequence: TGCGCCAGCAGCCAAGGGGTAGGGGGCCCTGGCTACACCTTC. This codes for CASSQGVGGPGYTF.

V gene TRBV7-8 combines with J gene TRBJ1-5, with TRBD1 as a possible D gene (5 bases). The CDR3 loop spans 17 amino acids. V lost 4 bases, J lost 0 bases, and 16 bases lay in between. Germline CDR1 SGHVS, CDR2 FQNEAQ. CDR3 amino acids: CASSSPAGFYSNQPQHF. CDR3 nucleotides: TGTGCCAGCAGCTCCCCTGCAGGGTTTTATAGCAATCAGCCCCAGCATTTT.

This clone has only a few counts. The chain has TRBV5-6 and TRBJ1-2, with a tentative D call TRBD1 (5 bases). Germline values: CDR1 SGHDT, CDR2 YYEEEE. CDR3 length: 13 residues. Trimming took 4 bases from V and 4 from J, leaving 11 bases between them. The CDR3 here is CASSPGRSYGYTF. The CDR3, as DNA: TGTGCCAGCAGCCCAGGGAGGAGCTATGGCTACACCTTC.

The chain carries TRBV6-5 and TRBJ2-3; 8 nucleotides align to TRBD2. Germline V gene sequence: CDR1 MNHEY, CDR2 SVGAGI. Trimming removed 5 bases from V and 3 bases from J; junction bases left unmatched: 7. The CDR3 has 15 residues. CDR3 residues: CASSTPGLGTDTQYF. In nucleotides, the CDR3 is TGTGCCAGCAGTACCCCGGGACTAGGAACAGATACGCAGTATTTT.

The chain joins TRBV30 to TRBJ1-2; D gene ambiguous. V was clipped by 2 bases and J by 3 bases, with 4 bases between them. Per germline, CDR1 GTSNPN and CDR2 SVGIG (reference sequence). The CDR3 length is 11 residues. This CDR3 is CAWSIDYGYTF. For the CDR3, the DNA is TGTGCCTGGAGTATAGACTATGGCTACACCTTC.

This rearrangement joins TRBV5-1 to TRBJ1-1; no clear D. Trimming left V 3 bases short and J 4 bases short, with 7 bases between. From germline, CDR1 is SGHRS and CDR2 YFSETQ. This CDR3 contains 12 residues. The CDR3 nucleotides read TGCGCCAGCAGCTCAAGCGGCACTGAAGCTTTCTTT. Protein: CASSSSGTEAFF.

The CDR3 here is CASSYGSGFMNTEAFF. The CDR3 nucleotides are TGTGCCAGCAGTTACGGTTCGGGGTTCATGAACACTGAAGCTTTCTTT. The chain links TRBV6-5 to TRBJ1-1; D not resolved. The CDR3 sequence is 16 residues long. CDR1 and CDR2 from the germline V gene are MNHEY and SVGAGI. V dropped 2 bases and J dropped 0 bases, with 13 bases sitting between them.

This rearrangement joins TRBV7-9 to TRBJ2-3; 7 bases are shared with TRBD2. V lost 2 bases to trimming and J lost 2 bases; unmatched junction nucleotides: 4. The CDR3 consists of 15 residues. Germline CDR1 and CDR2: SEHNR and FQNEAQ (reference sequence). CDR3 protein: CASSLTSADTDTQYF. Written as DNA, the CDR3 is TGTGCCAGCAGCTTAACTAGCGCCGACACAGATACGCAGTATTTT. Complete variable domain (other parts from reference TRBV7-9 and TRBJ2-3): DTGVSQNPRHKITKRGQNVTFRCDPISEHNRLYWYRQTLGQGPEFLTYFQNEAQLEKSRLLSDRFSAERPKGSFSTLEIQRTEQGDSAMYLCASSLTSADTDTQYFGPGTRLTVL.

J is TRBJ1-5 and V is TRBV5-1; D may be TRBD1 (6 bases). This CDR3 comprises 15 residues. Germline V CDR1 and CDR2: SGHRS, YFSETQ. The V and J ends lost 0 bases and 3 bases respectively, with 10 bases between them. For the CDR3, the DNA is TGCGCCAGCAGCTTGGAGGGGGAGTACAATCAGCCCCAGCATTTT. It encodes CASSLEGEYNQPQHF. Looking up the rest from reference TRBV5-1 and TRBJ1-5 gives the full variable domain: KAGVTQTPRYLIKTRGQQVTLSCSPISGHRSVSWYQQTPGQGLQFLFEYFSETQRNKGNFPGRFSGRQFSNSRSEMNVSTLELGDSALYLCASSLEGEYNQPQHFGDGTRLSIL.

The gene calls are TRBV7-3 and TRBJ2-1; the match to TRBD2 covers 11 bases. The CDR3 loop spans 15 amino acids. Germline V lookup: CDR1 SGHTA, CDR2 FQGTGA. Trimming at V came to 5 bases and at J to 4 bases, leaving 4 bases not matched to a gene. The CDR3 sequence: CASSPLAGEYNEQFF. The CDR3, as DNA: TGTGCCAGCAGCCCACTAGCGGGGGAGTACAATGAGCAGTTCTTC.

The rearrangement links TRBV6-1 to TRBJ1-2, with D tentatively TRBD1 (6 bases). Per germline, CDR1 MNHNS and CDR2 SASEGT. Trimming took off 7 bases at V and 5 bases at J, with 14 bases between the two ends. This CDR3 spans 13 amino acids. The CDR3, as DNA: TGTGCCAGCAACCTGGACAGAAAATATGGCTACACCTTC. Its protein is CASNLDRKYGYTF.